This T cell receptor (beta chain) was recorded in a study of shared clonotypes between healthy human individuals. Study-level findings and limits: Investigators expected sequencing depth to affect clonotype sharing among donors.

The germline V gene encodes CDR1 SGHTA and CDR2 FQGNSA. The CDR3 has 15 residues. Between the trimmed V and J ends, which lost 4 bases and 9 bases, there was a span of 19 bases. As for this clone: Antigen specificity is unknown.

Researchers ran the assay at a deep level. Genomic DNA per cell subset filled all wells of several immunoSEQ plates. TCRdb keeps only in-frame clones here, not all; method: immunoSEQ multiplex PCR. The table has about 1 million clones, about 77% seen once. V and J are TRBV7-2 and TRBJ2-1; D unresolved. Specimen: memory CD4+ T cells sorted from blood. Indicated subset: CD45RA-negative fraction. This clonotype was sampled from a man aged 18 to 30 in good health. Here the CDR3 reads CASSYPTSSRAEQFF. As DNA, the CDR3 is TGTGCCAGCAGCTACCCGACTTCCTCGAGAGCTGAGCAGTTCTTC.